This paragraph reports one T cell receptor beta chain. As yet, its antigen is unknown. CDR3 length equals 16 residues. Germline CDR1 MNHNY, CDR2 SVGAGI (reference sequence). V lost 0 bases and J 4 bases, leaving 13 bases between the germline ends. The protocol was immunoSEQ multiplex PCR, while the TCRdb copy is restricted to in-frame clones and leaves out a portion. This table holds 65,000 to 90,000 clones, roughly 79% found once. These data belong to a study of vaccination effects on CD4 cells after COVID-19. With the ViraFEST assay, the study expanded antigen-specific CD4+ T cells using viral peptide pools, then sequenced them. With 9 to 11 days of culture completed, CD4+ T cells were isolated. Nucleocapsid antibodies stayed negative before and after vaccination, showing no earlier SARS-CoV-2 infection.

This TCR was sampled from a human donor who received a COVID-19 vaccine. The V gene is TRBV6-6, the J gene TRBJ2-1, with D tentatively TRBD2 (6 bases). The sequenced sample was CD4+ T cells from PBMCs cultured with HCoV-NL63 spike peptides, obtained before COVID-19 vaccination. CDR3 nucleotide sequence: TGTGCCAGCAGTTACTCAGGAGGGGTCGAGTACAATGAGCAGTTCTTC. Its translation: CASSYSGGVEYNEQFF.